The 17 T cell receptor beta chains below come from one sample, sequenced in a study of T cells in Graves' hyperthyroidism and ophthalmopathy (dated 2019 in TCRdb). Library creation used multiplex PCR. Sequencing instrument: Illumina HiSeq 2000. Amplification of TCR beta CDR3 regions was carried out from RNA transcripts. The first round of RT-PCR for the TCR CDR3 was performed with the HTBI primer set and the Qiagen OneStep RT-PCR kit. TCRdb reprocessed the public reads (quality trimming at Q25 with fastp, clone calling with MiXCR) and kept in-frame beta chains. Every CDR3 protein is listed once, alongside the most common genes and DNA of its rows. Within this sample are 270,000 or so distinct CDR3 sequences, with less than 30% of them counted one time only. In total, the top ten clones hold about a quarter of the sample. The specimen was blood. These receptor sequences come from a man between 40 and 49 years old with Graves' hyperthyroidism that later progressed to Graves' ophthalmopathy.

This clonotype has at least ten counts. This chain uses TRBV24-1 with TRBJ2-7; D not resolved. The CDR3 is 13 amino acids. V lost 4 bases to trimming and J lost 4 bases, with 10 bases between them. The germline CDR1 and CDR2 sequences are KGHDR and SFDVKD. Here the CDR3 DNA reads TGTGCCACCAGTGACGGGTCTGGGTACGAGCAGTACTTC. Protein product: CATSDGSGYEQYF.

At least ten counts were recorded for this clonotype. The CDR3 DNA reads TGTGCCAGCAGCCCAAGGACAGGCTCCTACGAGCAGTACTTC. It codes for CASSPRTGSYEQYF. The chain uses TRBV6-5 and TRBJ2-7; 7 bases fit TRBD1. Germline V gene data show CDR1 as MNHEY and CDR2 as SVGAGI. J gave up 0 bases and V 6 bases, and 5 bases lay outside the gene matches. The CDR3 spans 14 residues.

This clonotype was counted at least ten times. This chain connects TRBV7-3 to TRBJ2-5; 10 positions match TRBD2. V lost 5 bases and J lost 6; bases outside the gene matches: 3. The germline gives CDR1 SGHTA, CDR2 FQGTGA. This CDR3 contains 13 residues. The CDR3, as DNA: TGTGCCAGCAGCCCTAGCGGGAGAAAGACCCAGTACTTC. It is translated as CASSPSGRKTQYF.

This clonotype came up a few times. V is TRBV6-1 and J is TRBJ1-1, with TRBD1 as a possible D gene (6 bases). CDR3 length: 14 amino acids. Trimming removed 4 bases from V and 5 bases from J, with 14 bases in between. Germline V CDR1 and CDR2: MNHNS, SASEGT. CDR3 in amino acids: CASSVGGGSTEAFF. The CDR3 DNA sequence: TGTGCCAGCAGTGTGGGAGGGGGAAGTACTGAAGCTTTCTTT.

This clonotype was counted many times. V gene TRBV20-1 combines with J gene TRBJ1-5, with D perhaps TRBD1 (6 bases). CDR1 and CDR2 from the germline V gene are DFQATT and SNEGSKA (reference sequence). Trimming stripped 5 bases from V and 7 bases from J, with 18 bases between. CDR3 length: 14 amino acids. The CDR3 DNA follows: TGCAGTGCTCTAGAGACAGGACCGCTCCAGCCCCAGCATTTT. Its protein product is CSALETGPLQPQHF.

V usage is TRBV28 and J usage is TRBJ2-1; 9 bases agree with TRBD2. Germline V CDR1 and CDR2: MDHEN, SYDVKM. V lost 6 bases and J lost 4; bases outside the gene matches: 10. The CDR3 extends over 16 amino acids. In DNA form, the CDR3 reads TGTGCCAGCAGCCTCCTTAGCGGGAGTGGGTACAATGAGCAGTTCTTC. As protein: CASSLLSGSGYNEQFF.

The sample holds a few counts of this clonotype. The chain carries TRBV20-1 and TRBJ2-5; D remains ambiguous. Per the germline V gene, CDR1 is DFQATT and CDR2 is SNEGSKA (reference sequence). Trimming stripped 3 bases from V and 10 bases from J, with 9 bases between. The CDR3 covers 10 residues. CDR3 sequence: CSARTPGQYF. The DNA of the CDR3 is TGCAGTGCTAGGACACCCGGCCAGTACTTC.

CDR3 nucleotide sequence: TGTGCCAGCGCTAAGCTCAAGGGGTTTGGCGAGCAGTACTTC. As protein: CASAKLKGFGEQYF. The chain couples TRBV28 to TRBJ2-7; perhaps TRBD1 as D (5 bases). Trimming took 8 bases from V and 6 from J, leaving 20 bases between them. Germline CDR1 MDHEN, CDR2 SYDVKM. CDR3 size: 14 residues.

This clonotype was recorded many times. The rearrangement joins TRBV24-1 to TRBJ2-5, with 13 bases that match TRBD2. The CDR3 is 16 residues long. Looked up from germline, CDR1 is KGHDR and CDR2 is SFDVKD. V lost 0 bases to trimming and J lost 7 bases; unmatched junction nucleotides: 4. The DNA of the CDR3 is TGTGCCACCAGTGATTTGGGGACTAGCGGGAAGGGGACCCAGTACTTC. This sequence encodes CATSDLGTSGKGTQYF.

This clonotype was counted ten times or more. J is TRBJ2-5 and V is TRBV11-2; D may be TRBD2 (5 bases). V was shortened by 4 bases and J by 1 base, with 7 bases between the two germline ends. The CDR3 is made up of 13 amino acids. CDR1 and CDR2 from the germline V gene are SGHAT and FQNNGV. The CDR3 spells CASSWELQETQYF. DNA of the CDR3: TGTGCCAGCAGCTGGGAGCTCCAAGAGACCCAGTACTTC.

This clonotype has at least ten counts. The V call is TRBV12-3 or TRBV12-4, the J call TRBJ2-5; possibly TRBD1 or TRBD2 for D (5 bases each). The germline V and J ends were trimmed by 5 bases and 5 bases, with 18 bases remaining between them. This CDR3 has 15 amino acids. The CDR3 is CASSQGPPDGETQYF. For the CDR3, the DNA is TGTGCCAGCAGTCAGGGACCCCCTGACGGGGAGACCCAGTACTTC.

This clonotype was observed many times. The chain uses TRBV7-8 and TRBJ2-7; a possible D gene is TRBD1 (5 bases). V was pared by 2 bases and J by 3 bases, with 11 bases between. The CDR3 runs 14 residues. Germline CDR1 SGHVS, CDR2 FQNEAQ. The DNA for the CDR3 is TGTGCCAGCAGCTTAACGACAGCTCACTACGAGCAGTACTTC. Its translation is CASSLTTAHYEQYF.

V and J are TRBV6-1 and TRBJ1-1; D gene ambiguous. Germline V gene data show CDR1 as MNHNS and CDR2 as SASEGT. This CDR3 comprises 13 residues. The V end was cut by 6 bases, the J end by 0 bases, with 8 bases between. CDR3 sequence: CASRTFMNTEAFF. The CDR3 region has the DNA TGTGCCAGCAGGACCTTCATGAACACTGAAGCTTTCTTT.

At least ten counts were recorded for this clonotype. The chain has TRBV4-1 and TRBJ2-7; 7 bases are a match to TRBD1. Germline V gene sequence: CDR1 MGHRA, CDR2 YSYEKL. The CDR3 is 16 residues long. The J segment lost 0 bases and the V segment lost 0 bases, leaving 5 bases of the junction unmatched. Here the CDR3 reads CASSQEGGQDSYEQYF. The CDR3 DNA follows: TGCGCCAGCAGCCAAGAAGGTGGACAGGACTCCTACGAGCAGTACTTC.

This clonotype was observed at least ten times. V is TRBV11-2 and J is TRBJ2-2; unclear D gene. The CDR3 consists of 15 residues. Trimming shortened V by 8 bases and J by 1 base, and 14 bases separated the two germline ends. Germline assignment: CDR1 SGHAT and CDR2 FQNNGV. The CDR3 spells CASFKDGRNTGELFF. The CDR3 region has the DNA TGTGCCAGCTTCAAGGACGGACGGAACACCGGGGAGCTGTTTTTT. Combining the CDR3 with reference TRBV11-2 and TRBJ2-2 gives the whole variable domain EAGVAQSPRYKIIEKRQSVAFWCNPISGHATLYWYQQILGQGPKLLIQFQNNGVVDDSQLPKDRFSAERLKGVDSTLKIQPAKLEDSAVYLCASFKDGRNTGELFFGEGSRLTVL.

This clonotype was seen repeatedly, ten times or more. The gene calls are TRBV2 and TRBJ2-5, with no clear D. Between the trimmed V and J ends, which lost 1 base and 1 base, there was a span of 7 bases. Looked up from germline, CDR1 is SNHLY and CDR2 is FYNNEI. CDR3 length equals 14 residues. CDR3 nucleotides: TGTGCCAGCAGTGAAGGGCTGATCCAAGAGACCCAGTACTTC. Encoded protein: CASSEGLIQETQYF.

The gene calls are TRBV6-5 and TRBJ1-6, with a tentative D call TRBD1 (5 bases). The V end was cut by 2 bases, the J end by 9 bases, with 8 bases between. CDR3 length: 13 amino acids. Germline V gene lookup returns CDR1 MNHEY and CDR2 SVGAGI. CDR3 loop: CASSYQGRSPLHF. For the CDR3, the DNA is TGTGCCAGCAGTTACCAGGGCCGTTCACCCCTCCACTTT.